The sample holds many counts of the clone carrying this T cell receptor (beta chain). The antigen remains unidentified. In germline, CDR1 is SQVTM, CDR2 ANQGSEA. Deletions cut 6 bases from V and 8 bases from J, with 22 bases between. The CDR3 contains 14 residues. This sample was included in a study of CD8 T cells in ankylosing spondylitis. Study-level findings and limits: Clones linked to disease were reported to show significant enrichment in matched ankylosing spondylitis synovial fluid. A TCR beta motif made of under 10 highly homologous variants seemed typical of ankylosing spondylitis blood. Earlier work had already found some motif variants in reactive arthritis synovial fluid and blood.

The TCR beta libraries were generated through quantitative 5'-RACE incorporating molecular barcodes. TCRdb ran MiXCR on the 5' RACE reads and lists one entry per CDR3 protein. The data hold 200,000 to 250,000 distinct CDR3 sequences, with more than 5.5% observed a single time. Specimen: blood, either unsorted or a sorted T cell fraction (not recorded which). The TCR comes from a male donor with ankylosing spondylitis. The gene calls are TRBV29-1 and TRBJ1-2, with D maybe TRBD1 (5 bases). The CDR3 reads CSVAPGPLKDGYTF. The CDR3 nucleotides are TGCAGCGTAGCTCCGGGACCCTTAAAGGACGGCTACACCTTC.